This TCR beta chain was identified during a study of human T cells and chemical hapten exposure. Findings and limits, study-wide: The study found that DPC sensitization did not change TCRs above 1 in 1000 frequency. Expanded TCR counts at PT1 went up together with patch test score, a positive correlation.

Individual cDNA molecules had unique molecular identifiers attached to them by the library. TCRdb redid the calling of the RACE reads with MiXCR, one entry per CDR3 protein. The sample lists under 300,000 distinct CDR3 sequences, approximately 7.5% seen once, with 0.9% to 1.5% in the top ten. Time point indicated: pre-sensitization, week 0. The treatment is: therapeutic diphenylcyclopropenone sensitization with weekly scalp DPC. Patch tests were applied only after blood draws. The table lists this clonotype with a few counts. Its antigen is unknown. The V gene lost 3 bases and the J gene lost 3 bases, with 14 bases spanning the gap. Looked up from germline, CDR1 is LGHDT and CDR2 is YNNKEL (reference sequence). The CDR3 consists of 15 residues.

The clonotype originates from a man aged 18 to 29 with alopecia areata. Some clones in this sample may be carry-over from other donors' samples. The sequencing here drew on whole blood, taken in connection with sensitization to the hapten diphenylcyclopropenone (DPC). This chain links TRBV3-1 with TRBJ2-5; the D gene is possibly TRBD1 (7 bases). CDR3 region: CASSHLRGVKETQYF. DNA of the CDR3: TGTGCCAGCAGCCATCTCAGGGGGGTGAAAGAGACCCAGTACTTC.